This is a list of T cell receptor beta chains from one sample in a study of control samples from healthy donors and cancer patients. Profiled with immunoSEQ multiplex PCR; TCRdb holds only in-frame clones, not every one. The repertoire holds 210,000 or so clones, 91% seen once, with 1.8% in the top ten. Material: blood. The receptors were gathered from a man aged 25-45 years in good health. CDR3s include the opening cysteine and the closing phenylalanine or tryptophan. Fields, in order: clone size, V gene, D gene, J gene, CDR3 protein, CDR3 DNA. D genes are given only for firm matches. Size values are once, few and many counts, or a class for expanded clones, and some rows have none.

clone size: .; V gene: TRBV30; D gene: .; J gene: TRBJ1-1; CDR3 protein: CAWSLIRASEAFF; CDR3 DNA: TGTGCCTGGAGTCTCATAAGGGCTAGTGAAGCTTTCTTT
clone size: .; V gene: TRBV7-2; D gene: .; J gene: TRBJ1-4; CDR3 protein: CASSLAAAGSHEKLFF; CDR3 DNA: TGTGCCAGCAGCTTAGCTGCGGCAGGGTCCCATGAAAAACTGTTTTTT
clone size: .; V gene: TRBV29-1; D gene: .; J gene: TRBJ1-5; CDR3 protein: CSVPWACDQPQHF; CDR3 DNA: TGCAGCGTCCCCTGGGCGTGCGATCAGCCCCAGCATTTT
clone size: .; V gene: TRBV2; D gene: .; J gene: TRBJ2-3; CDR3 protein: CASSEALTQVADTQYF; CDR3 DNA: TGTGCCAGCAGTGAAGCGCTGACACAGGTGGCAGATACGCAGTATTTT
clone size: .; V gene: TRBV5-1; D gene: TRBD1; J gene: TRBJ2-7; CDR3 protein: CASRTDRGRYEQYF; CDR3 DNA: TGCGCCAGCAGAACTGACAGGGGGCGGTACGAGCAGTACTTC
clone size: .; V gene: TRBV5-1; D gene: TRBD1; J gene: TRBJ2-1; CDR3 protein: CASSGKQGTEQFF; CDR3 DNA: TGCGCCAGCAGCGGGAAACAGGGGACTGAGCAGTTCTTC
clone size: .; V gene: TRBV5-6; D gene: TRBD1; J gene: TRBJ2-4; CDR3 protein: CAGQQGARDIQYF; CDR3 DNA: TGTGCCGGACAACAGGGGGCGCGGGACATTCAGTACTTC
clone size: .; V gene: TRBV12-3/TRBV12-4; D gene: .; J gene: TRBJ1-2; CDR3 protein: CASTTEPYGYTF; CDR3 DNA: TGTGCCAGCACAACAGAGCCCTATGGCTACACCTTC
clone size: .; V gene: TRBV30; D gene: .; J gene: TRBJ1-1; CDR3 protein: CAWSGGGNTEAFF; CDR3 DNA: TGTGCCTGGAGTGGCGGGGGAAACACTGAAGCTTTCTTT
clone size: .; V gene: TRBV30; D gene: .; J gene: TRBJ2-1; CDR3 protein: CAGETYNEQFF; CDR3 DNA: TGTGCCGGGGAGACCTACAATGAGCAGTTCTTC
clone size: once; V gene: TRBV19; D gene: TRBD2; J gene: TRBJ2-1; CDR3 protein: CASSPKGTSGSSYNEQFF; CDR3 DNA: TGTGCCAGTAGCCCTAAGGGGACTAGCGGGTCCAGCTACAATGAGCAGTTCTTC
clone size: .; V gene: TRBV7-9; D gene: TRBD2; J gene: TRBJ2-3; CDR3 protein: CASSTRLARTDTQYF; CDR3 DNA: TGTGCCAGCAGCACAAGACTAGCCCGCACAGATACGCAGTATTTT
clone size: .; V gene: TRBV9; D gene: .; J gene: TRBJ2-3; CDR3 protein: CASSVDLLIGGADTQYF; CDR3 DNA: TGTGCCAGCAGCGTAGATCTCTTGATAGGCGGGGCAGATACGCAGTATTTT
clone size: few; V gene: TRBV28; D gene: TRBD2; J gene: TRBJ2-1; CDR3 protein: CASRPTGAGGRNEQFF; CDR3 DNA: TGTGCCAGCAGACCCACCGGAGCGGGGGGAAGAAATGAGCAGTTCTTC
clone size: .; V gene: TRBV7-9; D gene: TRBD2; J gene: TRBJ2-1; CDR3 protein: CASTPGGNPYNEQFF; CDR3 DNA: TGTGCCAGCACCCCCGGGGGGAACCCCTACAATGAGCAGTTCTTC
clone size: .; V gene: TRBV10-1; D gene: .; J gene: TRBJ1-5; CDR3 protein: CASSEGRGQPQHF; CDR3 DNA: TGCGCCAGCAGTGAAGGCCGGGGTCAGCCCCAGCATTTT
clone size: .; V gene: TRBV6-5; D gene: .; J gene: TRBJ1-6; CDR3 protein: CASSTGTVNSPLHF; CDR3 DNA: TGTGCCAGCTCCACCGGGACGGTTAATTCACCCCTCCACTTT
clone size: .; V gene: TRBV18; D gene: .; J gene: TRBJ2-4; CDR3 protein: CASSPQGAKNIQYF; CDR3 DNA: TGTGCCAGCTCACCGCAGGGAGCCAAAAACATTCAGTACTTC
clone size: .; V gene: TRBV5-5; D gene: .; J gene: TRBJ1-5; CDR3 protein: CASSLLGGDQPQHF; CDR3 DNA: TGTGCCAGCAGCTTGTTGGGGGGGGATCAGCCCCAGCATTTT
clone size: .; V gene: TRBV5-1; D gene: .; J gene: TRBJ2-4; CDR3 protein: CASSDGGAKNIQYF; CDR3 DNA: TGCGCCAGCAGCGACGGGGGAGCCAAAAACATTCAGTACTTC
clone size: .; V gene: TRBV19; D gene: .; J gene: TRBJ2-3; CDR3 protein: CASKGIQGVTDTQYF; CDR3 DNA: TGTGCCAGTAAAGGTATCCAAGGGGTCACAGATACGCAGTATTTT
clone size: many; V gene: TRBV20-1; D gene: .; J gene: TRBJ2-7; CDR3 protein: CSASSGANSYEQYF; CDR3 DNA: TGCAGTGCTAGTTCAGGGGCTAATTCCTACGAGCAGTACTTC